A single TCR beta chain is shown here with its context. Its antigen is still unknown. This CDR3 contains 19 residues. V lost 0 bases and J lost 6; bases outside the gene matches: 17. Germline V gives CDR1 SGHRS, CDR2 YFSETQ. TCRdb's table, derived via immunoSEQ multiplex PCR, lists solely in-frame clones and lacks some. The sample includes nearly 1,000,000 clones, approximately 80% of them seen just once. Healthy and HIV-negative, the adult donors had no recent acute infections or vaccinations. The data stem from a study of shared clonotypes between healthy human individuals. Study background: Three CD4 naive, three CD4 memory, two CD8 naive and one CD8 memory plate were used per donor.

Broader study findings: Among non-shared clonotypes, generation probabilities were lower than among those shared by all four donors.

This receptor was identified in a man aged 18 to 30 in good health. The source material was memory CD4+ T cells sorted from blood. Subset noted: CD45RA-negative fraction. This chain uses TRBV5-1 with TRBJ2-5; 10 positions agree with TRBD2. The CDR3 loop is CASSLESLAGVWGRQTQYF. The CDR3 nucleotides read TGCGCCAGCAGCTTGGAATCGCTAGCGGGAGTATGGGGCAGGCAGACCCAGTACTTC.